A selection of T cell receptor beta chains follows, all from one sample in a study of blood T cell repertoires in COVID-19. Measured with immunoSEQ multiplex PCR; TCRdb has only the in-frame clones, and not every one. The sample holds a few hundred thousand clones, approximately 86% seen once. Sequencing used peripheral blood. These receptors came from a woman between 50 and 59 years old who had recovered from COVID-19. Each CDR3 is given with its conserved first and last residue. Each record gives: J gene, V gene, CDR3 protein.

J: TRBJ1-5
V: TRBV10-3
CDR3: CAISEGIRGSNQPQHF

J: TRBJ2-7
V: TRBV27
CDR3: CASSFSLASYEQYF

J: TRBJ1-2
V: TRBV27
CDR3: CASSLYGGDITVYGYTF

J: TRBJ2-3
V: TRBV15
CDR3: CATSRGVDLTDTQYF

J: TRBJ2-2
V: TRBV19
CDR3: CASSILAGVAGGELFF

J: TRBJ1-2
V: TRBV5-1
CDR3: CASSTQESGYTF

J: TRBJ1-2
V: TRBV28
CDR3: CASSSPASGQNYGYTF

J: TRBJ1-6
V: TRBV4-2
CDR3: CASSQEGVESSYNSPLHF

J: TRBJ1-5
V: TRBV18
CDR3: CASSPETGNNQPQHF

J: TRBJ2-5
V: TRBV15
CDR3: CATSRGGQGQETQYF

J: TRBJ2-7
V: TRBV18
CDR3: CASSPRTGVDEQYF

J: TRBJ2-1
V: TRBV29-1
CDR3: CSVEGGDLSYNEQFF

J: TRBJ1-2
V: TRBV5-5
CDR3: CASSGGGQDYGYTF

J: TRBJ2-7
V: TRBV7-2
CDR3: CASSLFRRAEGTEQYF

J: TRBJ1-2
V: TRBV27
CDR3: CASSPQLNYGYTF

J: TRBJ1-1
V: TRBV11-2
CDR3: CASSLLYRTEAFF

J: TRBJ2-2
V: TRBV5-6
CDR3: CASSPLHPGSGKTGELFF

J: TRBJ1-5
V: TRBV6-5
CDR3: CASRGAGGNQPQHF

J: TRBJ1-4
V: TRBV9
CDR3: CASSALNEKLFF

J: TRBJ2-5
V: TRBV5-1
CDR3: CASSLEQGKETQYF

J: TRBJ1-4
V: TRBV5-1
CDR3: CASSLGQGEKLFF

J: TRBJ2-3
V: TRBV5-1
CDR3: CASSLIGPSLRTDTQYF

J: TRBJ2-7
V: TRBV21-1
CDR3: CASTQRGKGADEQYF